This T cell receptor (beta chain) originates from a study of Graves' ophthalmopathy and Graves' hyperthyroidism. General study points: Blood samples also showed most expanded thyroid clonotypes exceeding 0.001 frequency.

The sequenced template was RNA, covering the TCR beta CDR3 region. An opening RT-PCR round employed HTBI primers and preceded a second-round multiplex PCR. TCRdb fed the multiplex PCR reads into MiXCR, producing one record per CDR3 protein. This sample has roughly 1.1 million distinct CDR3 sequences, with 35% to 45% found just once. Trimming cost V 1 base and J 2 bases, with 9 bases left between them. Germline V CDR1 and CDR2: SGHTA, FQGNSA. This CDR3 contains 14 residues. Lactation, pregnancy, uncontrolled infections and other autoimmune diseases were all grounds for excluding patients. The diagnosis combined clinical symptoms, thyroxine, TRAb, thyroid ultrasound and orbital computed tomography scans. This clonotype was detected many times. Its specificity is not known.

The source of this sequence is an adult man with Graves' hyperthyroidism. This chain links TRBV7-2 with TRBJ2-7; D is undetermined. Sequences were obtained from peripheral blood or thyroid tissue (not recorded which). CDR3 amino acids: CASSLVYHTYEQYF. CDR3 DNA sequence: TGTGCCAGCAGCTTAGTTTACCACACCTACGAGCAGTACTTC. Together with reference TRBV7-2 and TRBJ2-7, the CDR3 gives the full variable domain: GAGVSQSPSNKVTEKGKDVELRCDPISGHTALYWYRQSLGQGLEFLIYFQGNSAPDKSGLPSDRFSAERTGGSVSTLTIQRTQQEDSAVYLCASSLVYHTYEQYFGPGTRLTVT.